Below are 6 T cell receptor beta chains sequenced from a single sample in a study of low-dose radiotherapy and immunotherapy resistance in tumors. Time point defined: after trial treatment. Treatment: LDRT plus nivolumab, ipilimumab, low-dose cyclophosphamide and aspirin (RACIN trial). Primers used for first-strand cDNA, a TRAV- and TRBV-specific set, covered both alpha and beta chains. With a V-primer adapter and a constant-region primer, TCRs were amplified for approximately 19 PCR cycles. TCRdb re-analysed the reads in MiXCR, keeping a single row per CDR3 protein. The data hold about 58,000 distinct CDR3 sequences, with less than 30% observed a single time. The sequencing here drew on PBMCs, taken after low-dose radiotherapy plus immunotherapy. These receptors all stem from a male donor with prostate cancer.

This clonotype came up many times. The chain uses TRBV29-1 and TRBJ2-7; D is perhaps TRBD1 or TRBD2 (6 bases each). Between the trimmed V and J ends, which lost 7 bases and 2 bases, there was a span of 15 bases. This CDR3 is 13 amino acids long. Germline CDR1 and CDR2: SQVTM and ANQGSEA. CDR3 loop: CSAVMGGTYEQYF. The CDR3 coding sequence is TGCAGCGCTGTGATGGGGGGCACCTACGAGCAGTACTTC.

This clonotype was picked up many times. The chain's CDR3 is CSVEASGSSYNEQFF. CDR3 DNA sequence: TGCAGCGTTGAAGCAAGCGGGAGCTCCTACAATGAGCAGTTCTTC. This chain uses TRBV29-1 with TRBJ2-1; 8 nucleotides align to TRBD2. This CDR3 has 15 amino acids. The V gene's germline CDR1 is SQVTM and CDR2 ANQGSEA. The junction had 2 bases not matched to a gene; V was cut back by 1 base and J by 0 bases.

Comment on this clonotype: With a far larger clone one base away, a read error is the likely cause. The V call is TRBV5-1, the J call TRBJ2-4, with 11 bases aligning to TRBD2. This CDR3 contains 15 residues. V shed 1 base and J 13 bases; nucleotides not matched to a gene: 10. The germline CDR1 and CDR2 sequences are SGHRS and YFSETQ. CDR3 nucleotide sequence: TGCGCCAGCAGCTTGCTAGCGGGGGGCTACAATGAGCAGTACTTC. Encoded protein: CASSLLAGGYNEQYF.

Concerning this clonotype itself: A read error is likely here: a far larger clone is one base away. The genes are TRBV7-9 and TRBJ2-3; 7 positions match TRBD1. The CDR3 loop spans 15 amino acids. From germline, CDR1 is SEHNR and CDR2 FQNEAQ (reference sequence). CDR3 coding DNA: TGTGCCAGCATCTTAGTGAGGGGGCCACGGGATACGCAGTATTTT. This translates into CASILVRGPRDTQYF.

This clonotype was found many times. The chain links TRBV3-1 to TRBJ2-1; TRBD2 matches 13 bases. Germline CDR1 LGHDT, CDR2 YNNKEL (reference sequence). The CDR3 sequence is 18 residues long. V shed 1 base and J 3 bases; nucleotides not matched to a gene: 6. DNA for the CDR3: TGTGCCAGCAGCCAAGGACTAGCGGGAGGTGCGGTCTACAATGAGCAGTTCTTC. The encoded protein is CASSQGLAGGAVYNEQFF.

Comments on this clonotype: A far larger clone is only one base removed, so a read error is likely. The J gene is TRBJ2-5, the V gene TRBV2; D is possibly TRBD1 (6 bases). Per the germline V gene, CDR1 is SNHLY and CDR2 is FYNNEI. Trimming pared 4 bases from V and 11 bases from J, leaving 17 bases between. CDR3 length equals 13 residues. CDR3 region: CASSARTVNEQYF. The CDR3 coding sequence is TGTGCCAGCAGTGCCCGGACAGTAAATGAGCAGTACTTC.